This TCR beta chain was documented in a study of T cell repertoires in cytomegalovirus infection. The CDR3 spans 15 residues. Trimming cost V 6 bases and J 10 bases, with 25 bases left between them. The germline gives CDR1 DFQATT, CDR2 SNEGSKA (reference sequence). Concerning this clonotype: The antigen is undetermined.

Findings of the study overall: Ex vivo responses were dominated by HLA-C-restricted CMV-specific TCR beta clonotypes.

TCRdb used MiXCR to reprocess the reads, holding one entry per CDR3 protein. Of about 740,000 distinct CDR3 sequences in the sample, roughly 35% were seen once. This sequence joins TRBV20-1 and TRBJ2-1; maybe TRBD2 (6 bases). Specimen: PBMCs. The sequence came from a human donor in good health (CMV status not recorded). Some clones in this sample may be carry-over from other donors' samples. CDR3 in amino acids: CSANPGGRGPREQFF. CDR3 DNA sequence: TGCAGTGCCAACCCCGGAGGGAGAGGGCCTCGGGAGCAGTTCTTC.